This T cell receptor beta chain was profiled in a study of Ad26.COV2.S vaccination and SARS-CoV-2 variants. This clone appeared a single time. The repertoire was sequenced with immunoSEQ multiplex PCR; TCRdb's copy has only in-frame clones and lacks some. There are approximately 420,000 clones in the sample; 88% occur only once, and less than 4.5% lies in the top ten. The CDR3 spans 13 residues. Per the germline V gene, CDR1 is SNHLY and CDR2 is FYNNEI. Trimming removed 8 bases at V and 8 bases at J, with 18 bases between. The treatment is: roughly 19 received Ad26.COV2.S at low or high dose, single or two shots; about 5 received placebo; per-sample allocation not given. It was on day 63 after the first vaccine or placebo injection that samples were taken.

The rearrangement links TRBV2 to TRBJ1-2; possibly TRBD1 for D (6 bases). The TCR originated in a person between 18 and 65 years old who received the Ad26.COV2.S COVID-19 vaccine or a placebo. The material was peripheral blood, obtained in a trial of Ad26.COV2.S vaccine versus placebo. This CDR3 is CASGEQGLAGYTF. The CDR3 DNA is TGTGCCAGCGGAGAACAGGGCCTGGCCGGCTACACCTTC.